The TCR beta chain described here comes from a study of PD-L1 blockade in urothelial cancer. Study-wide background: Starting in the mid-2010s, patients were given atezolizumab (1,200 mg intravenously every 3 weeks). Of approximately 29 patients, about two dozen were males with bladder-origin urothelial cancer.

Concerning this clone itself: The antigen is not known.

CDR1 and CDR2 (germline): ENHRY, SYGVKD. V was pared by 2 bases and J by 2 bases, with 9 bases between. The length of the CDR3 is 14 residues. Stated time point: pretreatment peripheral blood. Data came from immunoSEQ multiplex PCR; TCRdb stores just in-frame clones and leaves some out. The data show tens of thousands of clones, 75% to 90% seen once. Points from the study as a whole: Durable-benefit patients had greater expansion of tumor-associated blood clones at 3 weeks.

V usage is TRBV10-3 and J usage is TRBJ1-2; perhaps TRBD1 as D (5 bases). The sequencing used PBMCs, collected around atezolizumab (anti-PD-L1) treatment. The clonotype comes from a man aged 45-60 years with urothelial cancer. This chain's CDR3 is CAISEAGRNYGYTF. The CDR3 coding sequence is TGTGCCATCAGTGAGGCAGGGAGGAACTATGGCTACACCTTC.